This T cell receptor beta chain was profiled in a study of CD8 T cells in Susac syndrome. Random hexamers served to reverse transcribe roughly 0.45 to 1 ug RNA. TCRdb called the immunoSEQ multiplex PCR reads again in MiXCR, with one record for every CDR3 protein. Among approximately 160,000 distinct CDR3 sequences listed, approximately 94% were seen once. Germline assignment: CDR1 SGHAT and CDR2 FQNNGV. V lost 6 bases and J lost 5, with 13 bases in between. The CDR3 runs 13 residues. Input material: CD4+ T cells from PBMCs. This chain uses TRBV11-2 with TRBJ2-5, with a possible D match to TRBD2 (5 bases). The sequence derives from a human donor with multiple sclerosis. The CDR3 reads CASSRGMGETQYF. For the CDR3, the DNA is TGTGCCAGCAGTCGGGGAATGGGCGAGACCCAGTACTTC.